This TCR beta chain was sequenced in a study of T cell responses to AZD1222 COVID-19 vaccine. Concerning this clone itself: Its antigen is still unknown.

Some clones are missing from TCRdb's copy, which holds only in-frame ones; the method was immunoSEQ multiplex PCR. Found here are 80,000 to 90,000 clones, approximately 90% of them singletons; the top ten hold 4% to 5.5%. Overall study results and limits: Among vaccine-associated CD4 TCRs, coverage spanned spike, with dominance at 160-218 and 743-854.

CDR3 length: 16 amino acids. Germline V gene data show CDR1 as LNHNV and CDR2 as YYDKDF (reference sequence). The V gene lost 0 bases and the J gene lost 1 base, with 11 bases spanning the gap. The sequenced sample was peripheral blood, obtained on day 0 of MenACWY control vaccination. The receptor comes from an adult in good health. The chain is built from TRBV15 and TRBJ2-3, with D unresolved. CDR3 loop: CATSRDSIRRTDTQYF. As DNA, the CDR3 is TGTGCCACCAGCAGAGACTCTATACGCCGCACAGATACGCAGTATTTT.